This entry features one T cell receptor beta chain sequence. Antigen: not known. Time point of the sample: week 47, end of study. The vaccine gave 300 ug of a 20-mer mutant IDH1 peptide subcutaneously per dose. Newly diagnosed WHO grade 3 or 4 IDH1-mutant, ATRX-lost astrocytomas were identified in the donors. The sample belongs to a study of a mutant IDH1 vaccine in newly diagnosed glioma. V dropped 3 bases and J dropped 4 bases, with 12 bases sitting between them. Germline CDR1 reads LNHDA; CDR2 reads SQIVND (reference sequence). This CDR3 is built from 14 residues. Measured with immunoSEQ multiplex PCR; TCRdb has only the in-frame clones, and not every one. The sample has 58,000 or so clones, roughly 80% seen once.

This TCR was recovered from a woman between 45 and 60 years old with glioma. The chain couples TRBV19 to TRBJ1-2, with D unresolved. Material: PBMCs, obtained from a glioma patient whose treatment included an IDH1 peptide vaccine. The chain's CDR3 is CASSMLQKFYGYTF. The CDR3 DNA reads as TGTGCCAGTAGTATGTTGCAGAAGTTCTATGGCTACACCTTC.